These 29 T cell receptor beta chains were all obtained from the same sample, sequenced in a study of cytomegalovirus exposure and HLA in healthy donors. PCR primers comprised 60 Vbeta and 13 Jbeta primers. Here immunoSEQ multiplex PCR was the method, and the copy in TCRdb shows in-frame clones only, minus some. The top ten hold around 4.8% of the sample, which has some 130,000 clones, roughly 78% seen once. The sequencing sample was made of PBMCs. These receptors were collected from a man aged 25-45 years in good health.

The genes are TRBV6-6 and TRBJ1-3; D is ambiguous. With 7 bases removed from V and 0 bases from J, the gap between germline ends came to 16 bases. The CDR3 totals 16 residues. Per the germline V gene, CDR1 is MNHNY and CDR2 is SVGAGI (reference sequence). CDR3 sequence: CASTPRPLYSGNTIYF. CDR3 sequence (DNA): TGTGCCAGCACTCCACGCCCGCTCTACTCTGGAAACACCATATATTTT.

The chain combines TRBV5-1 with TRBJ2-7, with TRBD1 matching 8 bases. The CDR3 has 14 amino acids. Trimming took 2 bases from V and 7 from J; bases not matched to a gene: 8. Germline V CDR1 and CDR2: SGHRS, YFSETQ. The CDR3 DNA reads TGCGCCAGCAGCTTAGCCACCGGGACAGGAGAGCAGTACTTC. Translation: CASSLATGTGEQYF.

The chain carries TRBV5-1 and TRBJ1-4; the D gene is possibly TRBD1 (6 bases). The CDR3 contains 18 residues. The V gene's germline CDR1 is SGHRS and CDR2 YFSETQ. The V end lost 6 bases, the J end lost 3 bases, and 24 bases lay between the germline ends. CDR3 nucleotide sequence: TGCGCCAGCACCTTAAGGCGGGGGCCGGCGGTCCCTAATGAAAAACTGTTTTTT. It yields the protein CASTLRRGPAVPNEKLFF. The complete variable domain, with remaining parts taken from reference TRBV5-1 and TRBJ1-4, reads KAGVTQTPRYLIKTRGQQVTLSCSPISGHRSVSWYQQTPGQGLQFLFEYFSETQRNKGNFPGRFSGRQFSNSRSEMNVSTLELGDSALYLCASTLRRGPAVPNEKLFFGSGTQLSVL.

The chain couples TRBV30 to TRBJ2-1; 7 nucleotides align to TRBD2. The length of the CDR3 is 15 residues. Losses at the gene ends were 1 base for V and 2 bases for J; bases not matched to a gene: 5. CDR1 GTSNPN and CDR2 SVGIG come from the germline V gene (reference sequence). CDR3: CAWSAYGTTYNEQFF. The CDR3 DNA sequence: TGTGCCTGGAGTGCTTACGGGACTACCTACAATGAGCAGTTCTTC.

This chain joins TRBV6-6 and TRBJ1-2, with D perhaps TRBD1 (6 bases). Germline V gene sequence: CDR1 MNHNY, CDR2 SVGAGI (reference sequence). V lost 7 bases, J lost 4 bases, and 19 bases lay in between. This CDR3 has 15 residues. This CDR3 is CASTSAPVTGYGYTF. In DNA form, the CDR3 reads TGTGCCAGCACCTCCGCCCCAGTGACAGGCTATGGCTACACCTTC.

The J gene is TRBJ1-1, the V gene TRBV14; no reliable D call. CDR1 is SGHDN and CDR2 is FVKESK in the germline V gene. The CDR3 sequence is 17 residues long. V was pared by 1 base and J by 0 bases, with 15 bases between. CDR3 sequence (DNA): TGTGCCAGCAGCCAAGGCGTCGAGGAGAGACTGAACACTGAAGCTTTCTTT. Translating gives CASSQGVEERLNTEAFF.

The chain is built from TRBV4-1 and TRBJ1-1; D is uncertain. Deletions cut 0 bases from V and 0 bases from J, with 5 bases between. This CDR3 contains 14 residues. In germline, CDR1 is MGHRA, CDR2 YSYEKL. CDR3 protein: CASSQESVNTEAFF. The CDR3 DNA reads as TGCGCCAGCAGCCAAGAATCGGTGAACACTGAAGCTTTCTTT.

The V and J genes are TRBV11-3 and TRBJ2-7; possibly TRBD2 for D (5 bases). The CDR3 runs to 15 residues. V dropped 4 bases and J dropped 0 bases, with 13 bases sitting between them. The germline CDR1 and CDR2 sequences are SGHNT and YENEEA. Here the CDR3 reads CASSSLRVSSYEQYF. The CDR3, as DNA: TGTGCCAGCAGCTCCCTGCGGGTAAGCTCCTACGAGCAGTACTTC.

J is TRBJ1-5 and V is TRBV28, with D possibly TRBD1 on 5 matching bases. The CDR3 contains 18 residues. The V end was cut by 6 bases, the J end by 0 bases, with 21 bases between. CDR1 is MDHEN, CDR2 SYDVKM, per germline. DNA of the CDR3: TGTGCCAGCAGGGTACCGTACTGGCGGGGGGTTAGCAATCAGCCCCAGCATTTT. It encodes CASRVPYWRGVSNQPQHF.

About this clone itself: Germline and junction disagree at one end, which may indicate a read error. CDR3 protein: CSSSIDIKRTSGSYEQYF. CDR3 bases: TGTTCCAGCAGCATCGACATCAAACGGACTAGCGGCTCCTACGAGCAGTACTTC. J is TRBJ2-7 and V is TRBV7-9; 10 positions match TRBD2. This CDR3 has 18 residues. Germline V gene sequence: CDR1 SEHNR, CDR2 FQNEAQ (reference sequence).

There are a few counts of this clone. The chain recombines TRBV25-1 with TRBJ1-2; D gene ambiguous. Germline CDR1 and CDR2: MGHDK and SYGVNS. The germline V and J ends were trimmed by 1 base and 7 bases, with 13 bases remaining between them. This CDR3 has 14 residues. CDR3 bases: TGTGCCAGCAGTGAATTTTCTCTTCGGGGTGGCTACACCTTC. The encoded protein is CASSEFSLRGGYTF.

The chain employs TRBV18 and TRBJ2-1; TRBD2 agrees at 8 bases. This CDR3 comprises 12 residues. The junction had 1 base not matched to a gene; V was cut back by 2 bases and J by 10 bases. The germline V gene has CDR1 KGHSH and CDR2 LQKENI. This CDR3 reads CASSPSGGEQFF. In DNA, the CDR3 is TGTGCCAGCTCACCATCGGGGGGGGAGCAGTTCTTC.

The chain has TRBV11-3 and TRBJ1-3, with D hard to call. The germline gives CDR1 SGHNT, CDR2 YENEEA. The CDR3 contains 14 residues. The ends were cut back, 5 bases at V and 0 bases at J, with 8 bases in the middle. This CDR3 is CASSIMSSGNTIYF. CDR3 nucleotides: TGTGCCAGCAGCATAATGAGCTCTGGAAACACCATATATTTT.

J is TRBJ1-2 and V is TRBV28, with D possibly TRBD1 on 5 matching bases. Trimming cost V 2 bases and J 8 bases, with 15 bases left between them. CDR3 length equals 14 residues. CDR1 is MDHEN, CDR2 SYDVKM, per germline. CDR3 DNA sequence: TGTGCCAGCAGTTTAAGGCAGGGACTAGGCGGCTACACCTTC. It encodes CASSLRQGLGGYTF.

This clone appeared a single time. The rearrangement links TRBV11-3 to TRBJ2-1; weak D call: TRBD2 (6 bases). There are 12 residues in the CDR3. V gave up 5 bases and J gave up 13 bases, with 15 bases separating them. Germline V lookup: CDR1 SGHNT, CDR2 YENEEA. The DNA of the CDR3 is TGTGCCAGCAGCCTGGCTGGAGGGAGTCAGTTCTTC. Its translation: CASSLAGGSQFF.

The DNA of the CDR3 is TGTGCCACCAGCAGACCACGGGACAGGGTTTTGAGTGATTCACCCCTCCACTTT. This sequence encodes CATSRPRDRVLSDSPLHF. The chain carries TRBV15 and TRBJ1-6; TRBD1 agrees at 9 bases. V lost 2 bases and J lost 8; bases outside the gene matches: 13. This CDR3 is built from 18 residues. CDR1 LNHNV and CDR2 YYDKDF come from the germline V gene (reference sequence).

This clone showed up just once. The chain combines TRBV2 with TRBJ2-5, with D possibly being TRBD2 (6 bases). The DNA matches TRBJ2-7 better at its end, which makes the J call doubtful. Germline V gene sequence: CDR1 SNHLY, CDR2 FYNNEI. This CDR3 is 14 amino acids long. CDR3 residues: CASRGLWLSYEQYF. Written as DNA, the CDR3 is TGTGCCAGCAGGGGACTTTGGCTGTCCTACGAGCAGTACTTC.

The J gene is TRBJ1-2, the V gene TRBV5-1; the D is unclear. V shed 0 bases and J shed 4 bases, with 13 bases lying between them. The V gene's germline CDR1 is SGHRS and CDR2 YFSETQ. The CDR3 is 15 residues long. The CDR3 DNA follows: TGCGCCAGCAGCTTGGGTCCAGGCTTGAGCTATGGCTACACCTTC. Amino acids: CASSLGPGLSYGYTF. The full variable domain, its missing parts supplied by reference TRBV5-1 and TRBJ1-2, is KAGVTQTPRYLIKTRGQQVTLSCSPISGHRSVSWYQQTPGQGLQFLFEYFSETQRNKGNFPGRFSGRQFSNSRSEMNVSTLELGDSALYLCASSLGPGLSYGYTFGSGTRLTVV.

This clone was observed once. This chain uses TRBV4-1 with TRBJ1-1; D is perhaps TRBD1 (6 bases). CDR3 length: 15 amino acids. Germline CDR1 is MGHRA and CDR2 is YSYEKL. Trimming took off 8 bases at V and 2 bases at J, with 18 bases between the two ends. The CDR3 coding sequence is TGCGCCAGCCGCCCGGCAGGGGCCCTTAACACTGAAGCTTTCTTT. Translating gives CASRPAGALNTEAFF.

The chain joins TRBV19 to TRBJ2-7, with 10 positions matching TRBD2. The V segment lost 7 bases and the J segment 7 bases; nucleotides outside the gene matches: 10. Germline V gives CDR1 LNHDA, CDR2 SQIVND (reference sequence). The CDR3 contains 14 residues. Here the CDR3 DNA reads TGTGCCAGTAAAATGGGTAGCGGGAGGAGTGAGCAGTACTTC. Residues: CASKMGSGRSEQYF. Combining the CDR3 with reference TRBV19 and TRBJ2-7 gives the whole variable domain DGGITQSPKYLFRKEGQNVTLSCEQNLNHDAMYWYRQDPGQGLRLIYYSQIVNDFQKGDIAEGYSVSREKKESFPLTVTSAQKNPTAFYLCASKMGSGRSEQYFGPGTRLTVT.

The DNA of the CDR3 is TGTGCCAGTAAGGAGCTAGCGGGGCCCGTCGGGGGCGAGCAGTACTTC. Amino acid sequence: CASKELAGPVGGEQYF. V is TRBV19 and J is TRBJ2-7; TRBD2 agrees at 9 bases. CDR3 size: 16 residues. Germline-derived CDR1 and CDR2 are LNHDA and SQIVND (reference sequence). V lost 7 bases to trimming and J lost 6 bases; unmatched junction nucleotides: 16.

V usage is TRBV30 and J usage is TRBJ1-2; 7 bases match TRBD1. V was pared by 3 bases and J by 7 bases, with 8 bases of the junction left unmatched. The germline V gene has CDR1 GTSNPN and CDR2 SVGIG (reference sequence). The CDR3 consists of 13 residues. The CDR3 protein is CAWSPQGLVGYTF. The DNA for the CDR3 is TGTGCCTGGAGCCCACAGGGGCTTGTTGGCTACACCTTC.

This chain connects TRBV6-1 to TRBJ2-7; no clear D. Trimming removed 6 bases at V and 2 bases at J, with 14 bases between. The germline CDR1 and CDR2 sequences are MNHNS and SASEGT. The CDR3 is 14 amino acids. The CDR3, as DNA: TGTGCCAGCAGCCCGACAAGCACCCCCTACGAGCAGTACTTC. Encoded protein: CASSPTSTPYEQYF.

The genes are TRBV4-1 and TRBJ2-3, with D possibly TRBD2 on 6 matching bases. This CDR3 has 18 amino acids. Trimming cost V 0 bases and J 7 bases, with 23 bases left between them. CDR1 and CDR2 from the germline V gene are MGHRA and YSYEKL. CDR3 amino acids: CASSQDGDSTRHFNTQYF. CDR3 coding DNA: TGCGCCAGCAGCCAAGATGGGGACTCAACGAGGCACTTCAATACGCAGTATTTT.

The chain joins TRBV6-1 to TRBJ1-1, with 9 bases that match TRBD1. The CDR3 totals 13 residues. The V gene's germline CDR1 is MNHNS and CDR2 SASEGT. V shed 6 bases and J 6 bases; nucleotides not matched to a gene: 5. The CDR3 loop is CASSPGTGSEAFF. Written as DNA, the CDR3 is TGTGCCAGCAGCCCCGGGACAGGGTCTGAAGCTTTCTTT.

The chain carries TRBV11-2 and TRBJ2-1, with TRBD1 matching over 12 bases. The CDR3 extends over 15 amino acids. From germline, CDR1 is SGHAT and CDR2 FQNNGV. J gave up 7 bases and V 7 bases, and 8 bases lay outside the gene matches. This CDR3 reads CASNFRDRGRNEQFF. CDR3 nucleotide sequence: TGTGCCAGCAACTTCCGGGACAGGGGGCGAAATGAGCAGTTCTTC. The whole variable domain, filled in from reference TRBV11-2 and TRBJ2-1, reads EAGVAQSPRYKIIEKRQSVAFWCNPISGHATLYWYQQILGQGPKLLIQFQNNGVVDDSQLPKDRFSAERLKGVDSTLKIQPAKLEDSAVYLCASNFRDRGRNEQFFGPGTRLTVL.

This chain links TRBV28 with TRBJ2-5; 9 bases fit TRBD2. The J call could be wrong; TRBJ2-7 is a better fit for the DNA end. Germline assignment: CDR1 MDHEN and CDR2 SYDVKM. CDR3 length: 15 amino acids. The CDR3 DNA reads TGTGCCAGCAGTTTTTTCAGCGGGAGGTTGGGCGAGCAGTACTTC. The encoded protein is CASSFFSGRLGEQYF.

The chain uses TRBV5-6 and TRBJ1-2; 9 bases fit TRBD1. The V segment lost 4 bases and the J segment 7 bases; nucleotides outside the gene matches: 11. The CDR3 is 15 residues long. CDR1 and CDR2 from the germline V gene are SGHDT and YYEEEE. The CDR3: CASSLVGTGSGGYTF. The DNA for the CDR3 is TGTGCCAGCAGCCTAGTCGGGACAGGGAGCGGTGGCTACACCTTC.

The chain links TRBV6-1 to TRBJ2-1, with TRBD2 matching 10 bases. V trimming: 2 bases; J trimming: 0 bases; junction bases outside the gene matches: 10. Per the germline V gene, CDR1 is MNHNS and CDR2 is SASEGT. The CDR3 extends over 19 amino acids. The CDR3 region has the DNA TGTGCCAGCAGTGAAAGGAGGGGGACTAGCGCGAGCTCCTACAATGAGCAGTTCTTC. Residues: CASSERRGTSASSYNEQFF.